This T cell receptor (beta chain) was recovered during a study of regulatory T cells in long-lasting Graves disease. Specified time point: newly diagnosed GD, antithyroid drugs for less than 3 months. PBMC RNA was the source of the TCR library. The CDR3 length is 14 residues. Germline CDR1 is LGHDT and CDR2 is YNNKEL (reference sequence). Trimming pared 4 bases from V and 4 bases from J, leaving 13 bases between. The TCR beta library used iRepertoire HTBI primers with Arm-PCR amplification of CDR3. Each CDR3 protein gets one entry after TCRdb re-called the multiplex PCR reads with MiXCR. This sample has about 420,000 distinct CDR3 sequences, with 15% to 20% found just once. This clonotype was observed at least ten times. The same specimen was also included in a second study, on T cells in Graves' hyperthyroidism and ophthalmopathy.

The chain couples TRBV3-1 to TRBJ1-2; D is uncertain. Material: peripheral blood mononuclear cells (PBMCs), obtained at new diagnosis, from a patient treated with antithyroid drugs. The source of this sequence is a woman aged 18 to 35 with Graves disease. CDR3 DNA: TGTGCCAGCAGCCCCGATCGGTCTGGCTATGGCTACACCTTC. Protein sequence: CASSPDRSGYGYTF.